Listed here are 14 T cell receptor beta chains from one sample, sequenced in a study of blood T cells in healthy people across ages (dated by TCRdb to the mid-2010s). Receptor amplification or capture employed 5' RACE. The sample was run on an Illumina HiSeq 2500. A second PCR of about 7 to 12 cycles was performed with a sample-barcoded 5' primer and a J-beta primer mix. TCRdb reanalyzed the raw reads on its own, using fastp at Q25 for trimming and MiXCR for clone calling, and kept in-frame beta chains. Each record represents a unique CDR3 protein, reported with the most common genes and DNA among its rows. This sample holds roughly 640,000 distinct CDR3 sequences; about 30% were observed only once. Around 14% of the sample is held by the ten biggest clonotypes. Source material: blood. Every receptor here comes from an elderly woman in good health.

On this clonotype: A much larger clone differs from this one at a single base, so this may be a read error. The chain couples TRBV4-1 to TRBJ2-1; TRBD1 matches at 7 bases. In germline, CDR1 is MGHRA, CDR2 YSYEKL. CDR3 size: 15 residues. In DNA, the CDR3 is TGCGCCAGCAGCCAAGGCAGGGGGACCTACAATGAGCGGTTCTTC. The encoded protein is CASSQGRGTYNERFF.

The chain is built from TRBV20-1 and TRBJ2-7; 9 bases align to TRBD1. The CDR3 is 14 amino acids. With V trimmed by 0 bases and J by 3 bases, 3 bases remained unmatched. From germline, CDR1 is DFQATT and CDR2 SNEGSKA (reference sequence). The CDR3 DNA follows: TGCAGTGCTAGAGATAGGGACAGGGTCTACGAGCAGTACTTC. Its protein product is CSARDRDRVYEQYF.

This clonotype was observed many times. The gene calls are TRBV7-8 and TRBJ1-1; D gene unclear. Germline CDR1 and CDR2: SGHVS and FQNEAQ. This CDR3 comprises 14 residues. The V gene lost 5 bases and the J gene lost 2 bases, with 12 bases spanning the gap. In DNA form, the CDR3 reads TGTGCCAGCAGCCCAGGACGGCAAAACACTGAAGCTTTCTTT. Its translation is CASSPGRQNTEAFF.

This clonotype was detected ten times or more. This rearrangement joins TRBV27 to TRBJ2-7; D may be TRBD1 (6 bases). CDR1 is MNHEY and CDR2 is SMNVEV in the germline V gene (reference sequence). The V end was cut by 4 bases, the J end by 2 bases, with 15 bases between. This CDR3 comprises 15 residues. CDR3 loop: CASSSLGEGAYEQYF. CDR3 sequence (DNA): TGTGCCAGCAGTTCGTTGGGCGAGGGGGCCTACGAGCAGTACTTC.

This clonotype was recorded a few times. V and J are TRBV6-6 and TRBJ2-2; TRBD1 is a possible D gene (5 bases). The CDR3 contains 15 residues. The germline V and J ends were trimmed by 5 bases and 6 bases, with 16 bases remaining between them. Germline CDR1 MNHNY, CDR2 SVGAGI (reference sequence). CDR3 loop: CASSPVPGLAGELFF. CDR3 coding DNA: TGTGCCAGCAGTCCCGTGCCAGGGTTGGCCGGGGAGCTGTTTTTT.

To note about this clonotype: With a much larger clone just one base away, this may be a read error. The chain's CDR3 is CASSRFAGNEKLYF. Here the CDR3 DNA reads TGTGCCAGCAGCCGCTTTGCGGGTAATGAAAAACTGTATTTT. This chain joins TRBV6-5 and TRBJ1-4; D is unresolved. This CDR3 has 14 amino acids. Germline V gives CDR1 MNHEY, CDR2 SVGAGI.

In this sample, this clonotype turned up many times. This chain uses TRBV6-1 with TRBJ1-5; D might be TRBD1 (5 bases). CDR1 is MNHNS and CDR2 is SASEGT in the germline V gene. The CDR3 has 13 amino acids. V lost 7 bases and J 1 base, leaving 8 bases between the germline ends. The CDR3 region is CASKGPSNQPQHF. The CDR3 nucleotides read TGTGCCAGCAAGGGACCCAGCAATCAGCCCCAGCATTTT.

This clonotype has only a few counts. Possible read error: a much larger clone is one base away. The chain recombines TRBV6-1 with TRBJ2-7, with 12 bases matching TRBD2. Losses at the gene ends were 2 bases for V and 7 bases for J; bases not matched to a gene: 9. The CDR3 runs to 16 residues. Germline CDR1 is MNHNS and CDR2 is SASEGT. In DNA form, the CDR3 reads TGTGCCAGCAGTGAACTAGCGGGGGGGTCATACAATGAGCAGTACTTC. This sequence encodes CASSELAGGSYNEQYF.

This clonotype was observed a handful of times. The chain couples TRBV12-3 or TRBV12-4 to TRBJ1-4; D ambiguous. Trimming cost V 1 base and J 6 bases, with 15 bases left between them. CDR3 length: 16 amino acids. The DNA for the CDR3 is TGTGCCAGCAGTTTAGTTCCAGGAGTGACTGATGAAAAACTGTTTTTT. Its translation: CASSLVPGVTDEKLFF.

This chain links TRBV5-1 with TRBJ2-5; 16 bases line up with TRBD2. V was clipped by 0 bases and J by 5 bases; unmatched bases: 7. Germline-derived CDR1 and CDR2 are SGHRS and YFSETQ. The CDR3 has 18 residues. The CDR3 region has the DNA TGCGCCAGCAGCTTGGCTGGGACTAGCGGGGGGGCCAGTGAGACCCAGTACTTC. Translating gives CASSLAGTSGGASETQYF.

This clonotype was found many times. This chain uses TRBV6-1 with TRBJ2-7, with TRBD1 matching 9 bases. CDR1 MNHNS and CDR2 SASEGT come from the germline V gene. V was clipped by 6 bases and J by 2 bases; unmatched bases: 2. The CDR3 extends over 13 amino acids. CDR3 sequence: CASSRDRAYEQYF. CDR3 bases: TGTGCCAGCAGCCGGGACAGGGCCTACGAGCAGTACTTC.

On this clonotype itself: This could be a read error, since a much larger clone is one nucleotide away. This rearrangement joins TRBV18 to TRBJ2-7, with TRBD2 matching 7 bases. The length of the CDR3 is 14 residues. V dropped 1 base and J dropped 3; count of bases not matched to a gene: 3. The germline V gene encodes CDR1 KGHSH and CDR2 LQKENI. The CDR3 coding sequence is TGTGCCAGCTCACCACAACGGGGGGACTACGAGCAGTACTTC. Protein sequence: CASSPQRGDYEQYF. Variable domain in full (rest from reference TRBV18 and TRBJ2-7): NAGVMQNPRHLVRRRGQEARLRCSPMKGHSHVYWYRQLPEEGLKFMVYLQKENIIDESGMPKERFSAEFPKEGPSILRIQQVVRGDSAAYFCASSPQRGDYEQYFGPGTRLTVT.

The chain uses TRBV20-1 and TRBJ2-5; possibly TRBD2 for D (6 bases). CDR1 and CDR2 from the germline V gene are DFQATT and SNEGSKA (reference sequence). V dropped 5 bases and J dropped 11 bases, with 27 bases sitting between them. The CDR3 extends over 15 amino acids. As DNA, the CDR3 is TGCAGTGCTGCCCCCCCGGGGGTCTTCTACAATGAGCAGTACTTC. Residues: CSAAPPGVFYNEQYF.

This clonotype was detected ten times or more. This chain links TRBV20-1 with TRBJ2-7, with D possibly being TRBD1 or TRBD2 (5 bases each). Trimming removed 6 bases at V and 6 bases at J, with 27 bases between. This CDR3 region has 16 residues. Per germline, CDR1 DFQATT and CDR2 SNEGSKA (reference sequence). Here the CDR3 reads CSASKGTVVSIPEQYF. DNA for the CDR3: TGCAGTGCGAGCAAGGGGACGGTTGTGTCGATTCCCGAGCAGTACTTC.